This passage covers 4 T cell receptor beta chains from one sample sequenced in a study of OX40 agonist ivuxolimab in advanced cancers. Only in-frame clones appear in the TCRdb table, and some are missing; sequencing was by immunoSEQ multiplex PCR. The data show about 63,000 clones, 89% seen once. This sample comprised CD4+ or CD8+ T cells sorted from blood, obtained in a trial of the OX40 agonist ivuxolimab. These receptors were taken from an adult with an advanced solid tumor such as melanoma, head and neck, liver or kidney cancer.

The gene calls are TRBV18 and TRBJ2-1; D is undetermined. Germline V gene lookup returns CDR1 KGHSH and CDR2 LQKENI. V shed 3 bases and J shed 4 bases, with 7 bases lying between them. The CDR3 is 13 residues long. The CDR3 sequence: CASSPWGYNEQFF. In DNA form, the CDR3 reads TGTGCCAGCTCACCCTGGGGATACAATGAGCAGTTCTTC.

The chain links TRBV5-4 to TRBJ2-1; 12 bases are a match to TRBD2. This CDR3 comprises 20 residues. V gave up 1 base and J gave up 0 bases; unmatched junction bases: 11. Germline V gene lookup returns CDR1 SGHNT and CDR2 YYREEE (reference sequence). The CDR3 reads CASSLPERLTSGGSYNEQFF. In nucleotides, the CDR3 is TGTGCCAGCAGCTTGCCCGAACGCCTGACTAGCGGGGGCTCCTACAATGAGCAGTTCTTC. Full variable domain (outside the CDR3, taken from reference TRBV5-4 and TRBJ2-1): ETGVTQSPTHLIKTRGQQVTLRCSSQSGHNTVSWYQQALGQGPQFIFQYYREEENGRGNFPPRFSGLQFPNYSSELNVNALELDDSALYLCASSLPERLTSGGSYNEQFFGPGTRLTVL.

This rearrangement joins TRBV14 to TRBJ1-2; a possible D gene is TRBD1 (5 bases). The V and J ends lost 0 bases and 5 bases respectively, with 19 bases between them. CDR1 SGHDN and CDR2 FVKESK come from the germline V gene. The CDR3 sequence is 17 residues long. The chain's CDR3 is CASSQERGPKRTYGYTF. In nucleotides, the CDR3 is TGTGCCAGCAGCCAAGAGAGGGGTCCAAAACGAACTTATGGCTACACCTTC.

This chain connects TRBV9 to TRBJ2-1; 7 positions match TRBD2. Germline lookup yields CDR1 SGDLS and CDR2 YYNGEE. The CDR3 has 15 amino acids. The trim removed 4 bases at V and 0 bases at J, leaving 4 bases unmatched. The CDR3 DNA is TGTGCCAGCAGCACTAGCGCCCTCTCCTACAATGAGCAGTTCTTC. Residues: CASSTSALSYNEQFF.